This T cell receptor beta chain was profiled in a study of T cell responses to AZD1222 COVID-19 vaccine. The study's findings and limits: Repertoire sampling occurred only after the peak T cell response.

This clone has just one count. Antigen specificity is unknown. Analysis merged second doses at about 4 or about 12 weeks. Some clones are missing from TCRdb's copy, which holds only in-frame ones; the method was immunoSEQ multiplex PCR. The sample includes about 120,000 clones, 86% of them seen just once. This TCR was sampled from an adult who received the AZD1222 COVID-19 vaccine. The material was peripheral blood, obtained 28 days after the second AZD1222 dose.

The CDR3 reads CASSPILSLRKTQYF. The CDR3 DNA reads as TGCGCCAGCAGCCCAATTTTGAGCTTGCGGAAGACCCAGTACTTC. The chain joins TRBV5-1 to TRBJ2-5; D unresolved. There are 15 residues in the CDR3. Looked up from germline, CDR1 is SGHRS and CDR2 is YFSETQ. Trimming took 4 bases from V and 6 from J, leaving 19 bases between them.